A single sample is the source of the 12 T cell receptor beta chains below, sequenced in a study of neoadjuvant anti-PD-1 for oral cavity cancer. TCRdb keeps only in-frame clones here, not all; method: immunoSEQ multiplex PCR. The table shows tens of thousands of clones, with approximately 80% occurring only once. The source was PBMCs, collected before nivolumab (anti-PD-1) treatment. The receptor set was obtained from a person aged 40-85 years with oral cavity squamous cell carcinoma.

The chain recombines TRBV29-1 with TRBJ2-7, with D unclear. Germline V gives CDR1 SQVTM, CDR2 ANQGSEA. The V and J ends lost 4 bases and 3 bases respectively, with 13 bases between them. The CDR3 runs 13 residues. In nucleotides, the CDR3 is TGCAGCGTTGGAAGCAGCCAGAACTACGAGCAGTACTTC. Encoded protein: CSVGSSQNYEQYF.

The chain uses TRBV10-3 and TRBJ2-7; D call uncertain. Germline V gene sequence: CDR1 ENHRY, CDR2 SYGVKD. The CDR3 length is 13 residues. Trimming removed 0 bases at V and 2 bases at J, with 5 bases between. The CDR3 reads CAISESGPYEQYF. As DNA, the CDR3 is TGTGCCATCAGTGAGTCTGGGCCCTACGAGCAGTACTTC.

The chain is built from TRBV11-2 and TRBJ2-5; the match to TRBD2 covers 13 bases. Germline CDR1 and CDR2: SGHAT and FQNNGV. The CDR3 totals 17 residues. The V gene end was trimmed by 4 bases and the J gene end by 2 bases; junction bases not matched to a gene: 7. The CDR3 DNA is TGTGCCAGCAGCTCGGGACTAGCGGGACGTACACAAGAGACCCAGTACTTC. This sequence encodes CASSSGLAGRTQETQYF.

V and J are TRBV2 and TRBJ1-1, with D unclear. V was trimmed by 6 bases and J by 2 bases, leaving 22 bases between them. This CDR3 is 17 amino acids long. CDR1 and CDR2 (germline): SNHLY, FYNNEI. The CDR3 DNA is TGTGCCAGCAGCCTCCGGAATAAATGGGTATCAAACACTGAAGCTTTCTTT. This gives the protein CASSLRNKWVSNTEAFF.

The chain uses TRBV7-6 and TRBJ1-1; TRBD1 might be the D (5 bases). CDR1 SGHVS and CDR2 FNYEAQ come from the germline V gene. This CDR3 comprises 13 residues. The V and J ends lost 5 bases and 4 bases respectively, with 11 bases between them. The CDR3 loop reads CASSLGVGTEAFF. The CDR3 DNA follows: TGTGCCAGCAGCCTAGGGGTGGGCACTGAAGCTTTCTTT.

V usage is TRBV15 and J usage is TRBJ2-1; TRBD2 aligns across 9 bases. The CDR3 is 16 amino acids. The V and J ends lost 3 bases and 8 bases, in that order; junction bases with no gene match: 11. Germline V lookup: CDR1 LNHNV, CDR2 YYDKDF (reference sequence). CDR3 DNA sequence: TGTGCCACCAGCAGCCCGTGGGCTAGCGGGATCGATGAGCAGTTCTTC. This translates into CATSSPWASGIDEQFF.

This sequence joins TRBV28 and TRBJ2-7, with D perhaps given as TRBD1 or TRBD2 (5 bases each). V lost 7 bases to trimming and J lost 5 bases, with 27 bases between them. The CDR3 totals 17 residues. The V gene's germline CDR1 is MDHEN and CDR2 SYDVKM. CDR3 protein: CASISPRGPLDVDEQYF. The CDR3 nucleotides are TGTGCCAGCATCTCTCCGAGGGGACCACTAGATGTCGACGAGCAGTACTTC.

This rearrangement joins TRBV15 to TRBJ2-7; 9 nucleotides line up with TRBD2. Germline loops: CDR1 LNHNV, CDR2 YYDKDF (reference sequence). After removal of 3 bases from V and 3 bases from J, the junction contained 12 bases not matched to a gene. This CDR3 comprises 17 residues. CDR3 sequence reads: CATSRVFSSGSHYEQYF. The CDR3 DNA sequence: TGTGCCACCAGCAGGGTTTTTAGTAGCGGGAGCCACTACGAGCAGTACTTC. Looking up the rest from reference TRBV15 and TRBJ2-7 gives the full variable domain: DAMVIQNPRYQVTQFGKPVTLSCSQTLNHNVMYWYQQKSSQAPKLLFHYYDKDFNNEADTPDNFQSRRPNTSFCFLDIRSPGLGDTAMYLCATSRVFSSGSHYEQYFGPGTRLTVT.

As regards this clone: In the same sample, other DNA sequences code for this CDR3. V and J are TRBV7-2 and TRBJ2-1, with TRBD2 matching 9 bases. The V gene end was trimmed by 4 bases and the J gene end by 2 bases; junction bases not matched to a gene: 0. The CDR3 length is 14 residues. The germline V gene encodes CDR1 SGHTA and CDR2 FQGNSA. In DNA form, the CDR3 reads TGTGCCAGCAGCTCTAGCGGGGCCTACAATGAGCAGTTCTTC. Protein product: CASSSSGAYNEQFF.

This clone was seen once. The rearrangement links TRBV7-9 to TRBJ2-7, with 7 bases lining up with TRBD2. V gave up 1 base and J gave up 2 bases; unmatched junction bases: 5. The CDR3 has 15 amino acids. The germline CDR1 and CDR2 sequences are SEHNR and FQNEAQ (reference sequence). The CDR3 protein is CASSLEAGETYEQYF. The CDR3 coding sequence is TGTGCCAGCAGCTTAGAGGCGGGAGAAACCTACGAGCAGTACTTC.

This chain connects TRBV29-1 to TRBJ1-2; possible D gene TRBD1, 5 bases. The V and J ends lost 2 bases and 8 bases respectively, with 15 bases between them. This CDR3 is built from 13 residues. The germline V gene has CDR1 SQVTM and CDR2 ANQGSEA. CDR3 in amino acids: CSVETLYKGGYTF. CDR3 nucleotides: TGCAGCGTTGAAACACTCTACAAGGGGGGCTACACCTTC.

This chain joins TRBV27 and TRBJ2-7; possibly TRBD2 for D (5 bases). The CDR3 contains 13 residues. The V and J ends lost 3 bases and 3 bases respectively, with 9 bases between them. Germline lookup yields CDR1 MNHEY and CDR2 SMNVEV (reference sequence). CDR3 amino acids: CASSFQEGYEQYF. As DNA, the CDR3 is TGTGCCAGCAGTTTCCAAGAGGGCTACGAGCAGTACTTC.